This TCR beta chain is drawn from a study of CD8 T cells in Susac syndrome. CDR3 size: 11 residues. Trimming removed 7 bases at V and 1 base at J, with 5 bases between. Germline V lookup: CDR1 SGHRS, CDR2 YFSETQ. RNA in amounts of about 0.5 to 1 ug was reverse transcribed with random hexamers. A single record per CDR3 protein comes from TCRdb applying MiXCR to the immunoSEQ multiplex PCR reads. The table has approximately 230,000 distinct CDR3 sequences, about 93% seen once. The study sequenced TCR beta in blood CD8+ and CD4+ T cells. The rearrangement joins TRBV5-1 to TRBJ1-1; D gene unclear. The specimen was CD4+ T cells from PBMCs. The receptor comes from a human donor with multiple sclerosis. The CDR3, as DNA: TGCGCCAGCGCCGGGAACACTGAAGCTTTCTTT. It yields the protein CASAGNTEAFF.